This T cell receptor beta chain is drawn from a study of blood T cell repertoires in COVID-19. Turning to the study itself: The United States, Italy and Spain supplied acute and convalescent COVID-19 samples. T cells, B-cell-depleted T cells, or PBMCs provided the cDNA or gDNA that served as material.

Between the trimmed V and J ends, which lost 3 bases and 5 bases, there was a span of 13 bases. Germline CDR1 SGHTS, CDR2 YDEGEE. The CDR3 loop spans 14 amino acids. In the authors' workflow: Estimation of nucleated cell counts relied on the amplification of reference gene primers. TCRdb's copy holds only in-frame clones and misses some; the assay was immunoSEQ multiplex PCR. V, J and clone size reflect that table, while D and trimming were determined from the DNA. The sample includes about 80,000 clones, 75% to 90% of them seen just once. The TCR originated in a man aged 60-69 years with active or convalescent COVID-19. The chain has TRBV5-8 and TRBJ2-3; the D gene is possibly TRBD1 (5 bases). What was sequenced was peripheral blood. CDR3: CASSSQGKIDTQYF. In DNA, the CDR3 is TGTGCCAGCAGCTCCCAGGGTAAAATAGATACGCAGTATTTT.